These 29 T cell receptor beta chains were sequenced from one sample in a study of neurological immune-mediated disorders. TCRdb re-called the 5' RACE reads through MiXCR, storing one row per CDR3 protein. The sample lists tens of thousands of distinct CDR3 sequences; approximately 5.8% were seen once. Time point meaning: longitudinal time-point 2. What was sequenced was PBMCs. These receptors all stem from an older woman with multiple sclerosis.

This clonotype has a count of ten or more. V usage is TRBV5-1 and J usage is TRBJ1-5; TRBD1 matches 12 bases. The CDR3 is 14 amino acids. CDR1 and CDR2 (germline): SGHRS, YFSETQ. V shed 3 bases and J 7 bases; nucleotides not matched to a gene: 2. CDR3 nucleotides: TGCGCCAGCAGCTGGGACAGGGGGCACCAGCCCCAGCATTTT. Its translation is CASSWDRGHQPQHF.

This clonotype was seen at least ten times. The V and J genes are TRBV5-1 and TRBJ2-7; D tentatively reads TRBD1 or TRBD2 (5 bases each). Germline V gives CDR1 SGHRS, CDR2 YFSETQ. The CDR3 has 13 amino acids. Between the trimmed V and J ends, which lost 2 bases and 1 base, there was a span of 7 bases. The CDR3 region has the DNA TGCGCCAGCAGCTTTGGGACGTCCTACGAGCAGTACTTC. Residues: CASSFGTSYEQYF.

There are many counts of this clonotype. The chain couples TRBV20-1 to TRBJ2-1; TRBD2 matches at 11 bases. CDR1 is DFQATT and CDR2 is SNEGSKA in the germline V gene (reference sequence). V trimming: 6 bases; J trimming: 2 bases; junction bases outside the gene matches: 6. The CDR3 is 15 residues long. CDR3 protein: CSAHLAGGPYNEQFF. The CDR3 nucleotides are TGCAGTGCCCACTTAGCGGGGGGGCCCTACAATGAGCAGTTCTTC.

This clonotype has at least ten counts. The genes are TRBV20-1 and TRBJ2-5; TRBD2 agrees at 8 bases. Germline CDR1 is DFQATT and CDR2 is SNEGSKA (reference sequence). This CDR3 region has 15 residues. V was clipped by 5 bases and J by 5 bases; unmatched bases: 13. CDR3 amino acids: CSAHMERGTWETQYF. CDR3 in DNA: TGCAGTGCTCATATGGAGCGGGGGACTTGGGAGACCCAGTACTTC.

This clonotype was seen at least ten times. The chain recombines TRBV20-1 with TRBJ2-5, with 10 bases identical to TRBD1. The germline V gene has CDR1 DFQATT and CDR2 SNEGSKA (reference sequence). The CDR3 has 13 residues. Trimming took 6 bases from V and 2 from J; bases not matched to a gene: 3. The CDR3 DNA reads TGCAGTGCACAGGACAGGGGGCAAGAGACCCAGTACTTC. This translates into CSAQDRGQETQYF.

This clonotype was detected ten times or more. The CDR3 sequence is CSARDPQVLEQYF. CDR3 DNA sequence: TGCAGTGCTAGAGATCCTCAAGTTCTCGAGCAGTACTTC. J is TRBJ2-7 and V is TRBV20-1, with D unclear. This CDR3 contains 13 residues. Trimming cost V 0 bases and J 6 bases, with 12 bases left between them. Germline lookup yields CDR1 DFQATT and CDR2 SNEGSKA (reference sequence).

This clonotype was picked up many times. This sequence joins TRBV3-1 and TRBJ1-1; D ambiguous. Between the trimmed V and J ends, which lost 1 base and 3 bases, there was a span of 9 bases. The CDR3 is 14 amino acids. Germline CDR1 reads LGHDT; CDR2 reads YNNKEL (reference sequence). The CDR3 is CASSQAQTHTEAFF. Here the CDR3 DNA reads TGTGCCAGCAGCCAAGCCCAGACCCACACTGAAGCTTTCTTT. Full variable domain (missing parts from reference TRBV3-1 and TRBJ1-1): DTAVSQTPKYLVTQMGNDKSIKCEQNLGHDTMYWYKQDSKKFLKIMFSYNNKELIINETVPNRFSPKSPDKAHLNLHINSLELGDSAVYFCASSQAQTHTEAFFGQGTRLTVV.

This clonotype came up many times. The V and J genes are TRBV5-1 and TRBJ2-2; D possibly matches TRBD1 or TRBD2 (5 bases each). Trimming cost V 3 bases and J 4 bases, with 13 bases left between them. Germline assignment: CDR1 SGHRS and CDR2 YFSETQ. CDR3 size: 15 residues. CDR3 loop: CASSSVRGPTGELFF. Written as DNA, the CDR3 is TGCGCCAGCAGCTCGGTGAGGGGCCCCACCGGGGAGCTGTTTTTT.

This clonotype was detected ten times or more. The chain uses TRBV7-2 and TRBJ2-1; weak D call: TRBD2 (6 bases). V was clipped by 5 bases and J by 4 bases, with 12 bases between them. The CDR3 totals 14 residues. CDR1 and CDR2 from the germline V gene are SGHTA and FQGNSA. Here the CDR3 reads CASSPLARYNEQFF. In DNA form, the CDR3 reads TGTGCCAGCAGCCCCCTAGCGCGGTACAATGAGCAGTTCTTC.

The table lists this clonotype with a few counts. The chain has TRBV5-1 and TRBJ1-2; no reliable D call. This CDR3 is 13 amino acids long. The ends were cut back, 4 bases at V and 3 bases at J, with 10 bases in the middle. CDR1 is SGHRS and CDR2 is YFSETQ in the germline V gene. CDR3 region: CASSPLGDYGYTF. In DNA, the CDR3 is TGCGCCAGCAGCCCCCTCGGGGACTATGGCTACACCTTC.

This clonotype was observed a few times. The V gene is TRBV11-2, the J gene TRBJ2-1; D might be TRBD2 (5 bases). Trimming shortened V by 3 bases and J by 6 bases, and 9 bases separated the two germline ends. This CDR3 region has 13 residues. Germline V gives CDR1 SGHAT, CDR2 FQNNGV. The CDR3 sequence: CASSLDFLNEQFF. The CDR3 region has the DNA TGTGCCAGCAGCTTGGACTTCCTCAATGAGCAGTTCTTC.

This clonotype occurred many times. The chain couples TRBV7-2 to TRBJ1-4; weak D call: TRBD1 (5 bases). Trimming removed 1 base from V and 5 bases from J, with 8 bases in between. The CDR3 spans 14 residues. Germline assignment: CDR1 SGHTA and CDR2 FQGNSA. This chain's CDR3 is CASSLVGQNEKLFF. As DNA, the CDR3 is TGTGCCAGCAGCTTAGTGGGGCAAAATGAAAAACTGTTTTTT.

The table lists this clonotype with many counts. This chain connects TRBV7-2 to TRBJ1-2; the D is unclear. This CDR3 is built from 16 residues. CDR1 is SGHTA and CDR2 is FQGNSA in the germline V gene. Trimming pared 1 base from V and 2 bases from J, leaving 14 bases between. The chain's CDR3 is CASSLGIFSGNYGYTF. CDR3 DNA sequence: TGTGCCAGCAGCTTAGGGATTTTTTCGGGGAACTATGGCTACACCTTC.

The rearrangement links TRBV5-1 to TRBJ2-4; TRBD1 aligns across 12 bases. V gave up 4 bases and J gave up 0 bases; unmatched junction bases: 5. The CDR3 spans 17 residues. In germline, CDR1 is SGHRS, CDR2 YFSETQ. Here the CDR3 reads CASSTGQGAVAKNIQYF. CDR3 bases: TGCGCCAGCAGCACGGGACAGGGGGCTGTAGCCAAAAACATTCAGTACTTC.

This clonotype has a count of ten or more. V gene TRBV12-3 or TRBV12-4 combines with J gene TRBJ1-1, with D unresolved. The CDR3 has 11 amino acids. Trimming removed 6 bases at V and 4 bases at J, with 6 bases between. The CDR3 protein is CASRKGTEAFF. The CDR3 DNA reads TGTGCCAGCAGGAAGGGCACTGAAGCTTTCTTT.

The chain recombines TRBV7-8 with TRBJ2-7; weak D call: TRBD2 (5 bases). V was cut by 5 bases and J by 1 base, with 12 bases left in between. This CDR3 region has 14 residues. From germline, CDR1 is SGHVS and CDR2 FQNEAQ. The CDR3 here is CASSPGGESYEQYF. In nucleotides, the CDR3 is TGTGCCAGCAGCCCGGGTGGGGAGTCCTACGAGCAGTACTTC.

The CDR3, as DNA: TGCGCCGCAGGGGCTTGGCAGCCCCAGCATTTT. Its protein is CAAGAWQPQHF. The chain carries TRBV4-1 and TRBJ1-5, with D perhaps matching TRBD1 (6 bases). V dropped 11 bases and J dropped 7 bases, with 12 bases sitting between them. Per germline, CDR1 MGHRA and CDR2 YSYEKL. CDR3 length equals 11 residues.

In this sample, this clonotype turned up many times. The chain's CDR3 is CASSQDFDSTALGGGYTF. The CDR3 nucleotides are TGCGCCAGCAGCCAAGATTTTGATTCGACAGCCCTAGGCGGTGGCTACACCTTC. The V and J genes are TRBV4-1 and TRBJ1-2; D may be TRBD1 (5 bases). Per the germline V gene, CDR1 is MGHRA and CDR2 is YSYEKL. The CDR3 has 18 amino acids. Trimming took off 0 bases at V and 7 bases at J, with 24 bases between the two ends.

This clonotype was observed at least ten times. CDR3 amino acids: CASSVQGWTEAFF. The CDR3 DNA follows: TGTGCCAGCAGCGTACAGGGTTGGACTGAAGCTTTCTTT. V usage is TRBV11-1 and J usage is TRBJ1-1; tentatively, D is TRBD1 (6 bases). V lost 5 bases to trimming and J lost 5 bases, with 12 bases between them. Germline V gene data show CDR1 as SGHAT and CDR2 as FQDESV (reference sequence). There are 13 residues in the CDR3.

The sample holds many counts of this clonotype. This rearrangement joins TRBV4-1 to TRBJ1-1; 7 bases fit TRBD1. CDR3 length: 17 amino acids. Trimming cost V 4 bases and J 1 base; bases outside gene matches: 12. The germline V gene encodes CDR1 MGHRA and CDR2 YSYEKL. The CDR3 protein is CASSRTQDRVANTEAFF. Written as DNA, the CDR3 is TGCGCCAGCAGCCGGACCCAAGACAGGGTGGCGAACACTGAAGCTTTCTTT.

This clonotype was found many times. The chain joins TRBV5-5 to TRBJ1-3; no clear D gene. With 6 bases removed from V and 0 bases from J, the gap between germline ends came to 13 bases. CDR3 length: 15 residues. Germline lookup yields CDR1 SGHKS and CDR2 YYEKEE (reference sequence). CDR3 nucleotide sequence: TGTGCCAGCAACTCAAGGGTCAGCTCTGGAAACACCATATATTTT. It encodes CASNSRVSSGNTIYF.

This clonotype was counted many times. This chain links TRBV5-1 with TRBJ1-1, with 9 bases matching TRBD1. This CDR3 contains 14 residues. Trimming took 6 bases from V and 3 from J; bases not matched to a gene: 6. Per the germline V gene, CDR1 is SGHRS and CDR2 is YFSETQ. The CDR3 nucleotides read TGCGCCAGCACCCCTGGACAGGGGTACACTGAAGCTTTCTTT. Protein sequence: CASTPGQGYTEAFF. Full variable domain (missing parts from reference TRBV5-1 and TRBJ1-1): KAGVTQTPRYLIKTRGQQVTLSCSPISGHRSVSWYQQTPGQGLQFLFEYFSETQRNKGNFPGRFSGRQFSNSRSEMNVSTLELGDSALYLCASTPGQGYTEAFFGQGTRLTVV.

This clonotype occurred many times. This chain uses TRBV12-3 or TRBV12-4 with TRBJ2-2; D unclear. With 3 bases removed from V and 0 bases from J, the gap between germline ends came to 8 bases. This CDR3 comprises 15 residues. DNA of the CDR3: TGTGCCAGCAGTTTCGTTAAACCGAACACCGGGGAGCTGTTTTTT. As protein: CASSFVKPNTGELFF.

At least ten counts were recorded for this clonotype. The chain employs TRBV20-1 and TRBJ2-1; D is perhaps TRBD1 or TRBD2 (6 bases each). Germline V gene lookup returns CDR1 DFQATT and CDR2 SNEGSKA (reference sequence). V was trimmed by 0 bases and J by 12 bases, leaving 27 bases between them. The CDR3 runs to 17 residues. CDR3 region: CSARDIVLFANEGGQFF. CDR3 DNA sequence: TGCAGTGCTAGAGATATAGTACTTTTCGCTAATGAGGGGGGGCAGTTCTTC.

In this sample, this clonotype is medium-sized. V usage is TRBV5-1 and J usage is TRBJ1-5; the D is unclear. With 0 bases removed from V and 4 bases from J, the gap between germline ends came to 11 bases. CDR3 length equals 15 residues. Looked up from germline, CDR1 is SGHRS and CDR2 is YFSETQ. CDR3 in DNA: TGCGCCAGCAGCTTGGGCGGGCCCCAGAATCAGCCCCAGCATTTT. This codes for CASSLGGPQNQPQHF.

This clonotype was seen at least ten times. This chain joins TRBV9 and TRBJ2-1; D gene ambiguous. The germline V gene encodes CDR1 SGDLS and CDR2 YYNGEE. The CDR3 runs to 17 residues. Deletions cut 1 base from V and 1 base from J, with 15 bases between. The CDR3 protein is CASSVPPGESSYNEQFF. DNA of the CDR3: TGTGCCAGCAGCGTACCCCCCGGAGAATCATCCTACAATGAGCAGTTCTTC. The full variable domain, rest sourced from reference TRBV9 and TRBJ2-1, is DSGVTQTPKHLITATGQRVTLRCSPRSGDLSVYWYQQSLDQGLQFLIQYYNGEERAKGNILERFSAQQFPDLHSELNLSSLELGDSALYFCASSVPPGESSYNEQFFGPGTRLTVL.

This clonotype was picked up a small number of times. This chain links TRBV3-1 with TRBJ1-4; D gene ambiguous. V shed 4 bases and J shed 6 bases, with 9 bases lying between them. This CDR3 has 13 amino acids. Germline CDR1 and CDR2: LGHDT and YNNKEL (reference sequence). CDR3 sequence: CASSPLDYEKLFF. The CDR3 DNA reads as TGTGCCAGCAGCCCCCTTGACTATGAAAAACTGTTTTTT.

Many counts were recorded for this clonotype. V gene TRBV28 combines with J gene TRBJ2-7, with D unresolved. The CDR3 runs to 14 residues. Germline CDR1 is MDHEN and CDR2 is SYDVKM. V lost 3 bases, J lost 2 bases, and 11 bases lay in between. The CDR3 region has the DNA TGTGCCAGCAGTTTGGCTAGGGTTACCTACGAGCAGTACTTC. Translation: CASSLARVTYEQYF.

This clonotype showed up many times. The genes are TRBV25-1 and TRBJ2-3, with TRBD1 matching 7 bases. Germline V lookup: CDR1 MGHDK, CDR2 SYGVNS. The CDR3 totals 16 residues. V was pared by 5 bases and J by 2 bases, with 10 bases of the junction left unmatched. Here the CDR3 DNA reads TGTGCCAGCAGTTCCCGAGCAGGGGGTCTCACAGATACGCAGTATTTT. Residues: CASSSRAGGLTDTQYF.